This T cell receptor beta chain was documented in a study of blood T cell repertoires in COVID-19. As for the study in general: Samples of COVID-19 (acute and convalescent) were obtained from the United States, Italy and Spain. The analysed material was cDNA or gDNA that came from T cells, B-cell-depleted T cells, or PBMCs.

Authors' analysis steps: Using reference gene primer amplification, nucleated cell counts were estimated. Generated by immunoSEQ multiplex PCR, the TCRdb table keeps only in-frame clones and is missing some. The D gene and trimming were derived from the DNA, and the V and J assignments and clone size from that table. This table holds 300,000 to 400,000 clones, around nine tenths found once. What was sequenced was peripheral blood. The TCR sequence derives from a woman between 18 and 30 years old who had recovered from COVID-19.

The CDR3 sequence is CASSELAEETQYF. CDR3 nucleotides: TGTGCCAGCAGTGAACTAGCCGAAGAGACCCAGTACTTC. The V gene is TRBV25-1, the J gene TRBJ2-5, with D possibly TRBD2 on 5 matching bases. The germline CDR1 and CDR2 sequences are MGHDK and SYGVNS. The CDR3 is 13 residues long. Trimming removed 2 bases from V and 3 bases from J, with 7 bases in between. Using reference TRBV25-1 and TRBJ2-5 for the parts outside the CDR3, the full variable domain is EADIYQTPRYLVIGTGKKITLECSQTMGHDKMYWYQQDPGMELHLIHYSYGVNSTEKGDLSSESTVSRIRTEHFPLTLESARPSHTSQYLCASSELAEETQYFGPGTRLLVL.